This entry lists 6 T cell receptor beta chains sequenced from one sample in a study of cytomegalovirus exposure and HLA in healthy donors. The PCR had 60 Vbeta and 13 Jbeta primers. Produced via immunoSEQ multiplex PCR; TCRdb's table is partial and in-frame only. This table has more than 140,000 clones, 75% appearing once. The sample comprised PBMCs. These receptors came from a man aged 40-50 years in good health and CMV-seronegative.

V gene TRBV7-9 combines with J gene TRBJ2-7, with D maybe TRBD2 (5 bases). Trimming took off 1 base at V and 3 bases at J, with 19 bases between the two ends. Germline values: CDR1 SEHNR, CDR2 FQNEAQ (reference sequence). This CDR3 spans 17 amino acids. In nucleotides, the CDR3 is TGTGCCAGCAGCTTAGGGGCGGGTGTGGCATCTTACTACGAGCAGTACTTC. Its translation is CASSLGAGVASYYEQYF.

This chain connects TRBV7-7 to TRBJ2-1; 11 positions agree with TRBD2. V lost 5 bases to trimming and J lost 4 bases; unmatched junction nucleotides: 4. Germline assignment: CDR1 SSHAT and CDR2 FNYEAQ (reference sequence). The CDR3 is 15 amino acids. The CDR3 coding sequence is TGTGCCAGCAGCCAACTAGCGGGGGTATACAATGAGCAGTTCTTC. Amino acid sequence: CASSQLAGVYNEQFF. The complete variable domain, with remaining parts taken from reference TRBV7-7 and TRBJ2-1, reads GAGVSQSPRYKVTKRGQDVTLRCDPISSHATLYWYQQALGQGPEFLTYFNYEAQPDKSGLPSDRFSAERPEGSISTLTIQRTEQRDSAMYRCASSQLAGVYNEQFFGPGTRLTVL.

The chain couples TRBV18 to TRBJ1-1, with D perhaps TRBD1 (5 bases). The CDR3 extends over 13 amino acids. CDR1 is KGHSH, CDR2 LQKENI, per germline. Trimming cost V 2 bases and J 9 bases, with 13 bases left between them. CDR3 amino acids: CASSPVQEPQAFF. The CDR3 coding sequence is TGTGCCAGCTCACCAGTACAGGAACCCCAAGCTTTCTTT.

This clone was observed once. The chain carries TRBV15 and TRBJ2-3; 9 bases are shared with TRBD2. V shed 3 bases and J 2 bases; nucleotides not matched to a gene: 6. Germline V lookup: CDR1 LNHNV, CDR2 YYDKDF (reference sequence). The CDR3 is 16 residues long. The CDR3 region has the DNA TGTGCCACCAGCAGGGGGGGCGGGGGGGCCACAGATACGCAGTATTTT. Amino acid sequence: CATSRGGGGATDTQYF. Drawing the rest from reference TRBV15 and TRBJ2-3, the complete variable domain is DAMVIQNPRYQVTQFGKPVTLSCSQTLNHNVMYWYQQKSSQAPKLLFHYYDKDFNNEADTPDNFQSRRPNTSFCFLDIRSPGLGDTAMYLCATSRGGGGATDTQYFGPGTRLTVL.

The chain combines TRBV27 with TRBJ2-1; the D gene is possibly TRBD2 (6 bases). This CDR3 comprises 15 residues. V lost 3 bases, J lost 0 bases, and 9 bases lay in between. CDR1 and CDR2 from the germline V gene are MNHEY and SMNVEV (reference sequence). The DNA of the CDR3 is TGTGCCAGCAGTTTCGGGGGAAGCTCCTACAATGAGCAGTTCTTC. As protein: CASSFGGSSYNEQFF.

V gene TRBV12-5 combines with J gene TRBJ1-3; 11 bases align to TRBD1. V was pared by 2 bases and J by 4 bases, with 7 bases of the junction left unmatched. CDR3 size: 17 residues. In germline, CDR1 is LGHNT, CDR2 FRNRAP. CDR3 amino acids: CASGLRPGQGAGNTIYF. The CDR3 DNA reads TGTGCTAGTGGTTTGAGACCAGGACAGGGGGCGGGAAACACCATATATTTT.